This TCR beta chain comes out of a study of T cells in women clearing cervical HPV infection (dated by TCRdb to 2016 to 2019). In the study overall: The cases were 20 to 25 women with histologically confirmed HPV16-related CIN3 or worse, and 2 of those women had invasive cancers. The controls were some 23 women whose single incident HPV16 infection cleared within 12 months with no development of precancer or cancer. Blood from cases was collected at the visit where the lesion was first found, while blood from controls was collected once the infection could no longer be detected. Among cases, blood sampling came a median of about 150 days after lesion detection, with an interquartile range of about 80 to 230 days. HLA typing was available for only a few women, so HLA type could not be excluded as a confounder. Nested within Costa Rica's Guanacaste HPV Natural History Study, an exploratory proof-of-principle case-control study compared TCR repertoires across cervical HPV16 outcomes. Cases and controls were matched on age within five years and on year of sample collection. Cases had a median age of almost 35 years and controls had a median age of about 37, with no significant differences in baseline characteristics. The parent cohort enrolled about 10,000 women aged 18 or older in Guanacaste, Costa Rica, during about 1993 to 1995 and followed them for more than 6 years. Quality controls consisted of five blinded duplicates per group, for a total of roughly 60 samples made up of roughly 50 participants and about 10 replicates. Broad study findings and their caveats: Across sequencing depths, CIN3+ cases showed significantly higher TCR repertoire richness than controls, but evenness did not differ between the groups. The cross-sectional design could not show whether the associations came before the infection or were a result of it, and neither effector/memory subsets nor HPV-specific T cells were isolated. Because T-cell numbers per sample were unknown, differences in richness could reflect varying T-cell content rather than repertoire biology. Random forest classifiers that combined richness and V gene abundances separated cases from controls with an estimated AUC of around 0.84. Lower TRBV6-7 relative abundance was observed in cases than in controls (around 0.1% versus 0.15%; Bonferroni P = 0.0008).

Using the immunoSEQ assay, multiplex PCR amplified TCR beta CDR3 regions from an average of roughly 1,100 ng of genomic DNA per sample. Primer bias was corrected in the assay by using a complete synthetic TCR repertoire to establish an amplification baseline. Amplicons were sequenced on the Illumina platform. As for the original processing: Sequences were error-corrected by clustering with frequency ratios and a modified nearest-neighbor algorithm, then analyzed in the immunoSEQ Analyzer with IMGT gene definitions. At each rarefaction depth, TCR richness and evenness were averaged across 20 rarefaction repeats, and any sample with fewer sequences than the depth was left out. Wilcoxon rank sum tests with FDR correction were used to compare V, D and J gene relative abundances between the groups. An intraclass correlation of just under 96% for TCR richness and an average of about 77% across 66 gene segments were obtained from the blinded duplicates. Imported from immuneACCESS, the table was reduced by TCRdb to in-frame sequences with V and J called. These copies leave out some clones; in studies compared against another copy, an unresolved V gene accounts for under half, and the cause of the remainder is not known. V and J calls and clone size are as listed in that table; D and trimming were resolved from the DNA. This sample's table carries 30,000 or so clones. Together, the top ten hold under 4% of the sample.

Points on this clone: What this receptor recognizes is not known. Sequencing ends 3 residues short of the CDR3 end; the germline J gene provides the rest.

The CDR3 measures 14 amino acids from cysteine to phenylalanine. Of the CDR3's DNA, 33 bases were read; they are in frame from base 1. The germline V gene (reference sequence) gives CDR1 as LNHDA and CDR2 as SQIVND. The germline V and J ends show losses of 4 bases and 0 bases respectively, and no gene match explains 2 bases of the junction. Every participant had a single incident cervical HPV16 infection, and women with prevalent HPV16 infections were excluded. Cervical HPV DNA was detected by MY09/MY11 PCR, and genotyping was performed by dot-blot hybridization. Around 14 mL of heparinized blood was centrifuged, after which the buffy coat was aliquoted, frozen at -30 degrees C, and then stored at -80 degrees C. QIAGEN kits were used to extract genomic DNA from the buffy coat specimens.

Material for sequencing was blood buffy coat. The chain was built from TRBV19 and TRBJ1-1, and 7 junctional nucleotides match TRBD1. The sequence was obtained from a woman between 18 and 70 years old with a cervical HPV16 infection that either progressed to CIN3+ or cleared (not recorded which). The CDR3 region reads CASSSGTVNTEAFF. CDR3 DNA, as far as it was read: TGTGCCAGTAGTAGTGGGACAGTGAACACTGAA.